The present entry profiles one T cell receptor beta chain with its context. The data originate from a study of blood T cell repertoires in COVID-19. As for the study in general: The United States, Italy and Spain supplied acute and convalescent COVID-19 samples. T cells, B-cell-depleted T cells, or PBMCs supplied cDNA or gDNA.

TCRdb's table, derived via immunoSEQ multiplex PCR, lists solely in-frame clones and lacks some. Of 390,000 or so clones in the sample, around nine tenths are singletons; the top ten hold roughly a tenth. All enrollees were roughly 18 to 90 years old and from 25 or so US areas. Grouping used clinical history reported by participants in a survey and questionnaire. Sequenced: PBMCs or T cells enriched from blood (not recorded which). The sequence was collected from a woman in her fifties or sixties who had recovered from COVID-19.

CDR3 nucleotide sequence: TGCAGCGTTGAGCGGGGTAACTATGGCTACACCTTC. Its protein product is CSVERGNYGYTF. The V gene is TRBV29-1, the J gene TRBJ1-2; D gene ambiguous. V was shortened by 3 bases and J by 1 base, with 6 bases between the two germline ends. CDR3 length: 12 amino acids. Germline lookup yields CDR1 SQVTM and CDR2 ANQGSEA.